This T cell receptor (beta chain) was documented in a study of blood T cell repertoires in COVID-19. At the level of the study: Samples representing acute and convalescent COVID-19 were sourced from the United States, Italy and Spain. PBMCs, B-cell-depleted T cells, or T cells were the source of the cDNA or gDNA that made up the material.

This CDR3 spans 17 amino acids. Germline V gene data show CDR1 as MNHEY and CDR2 as SVGEGT. V was shortened by 4 bases and J by 7 bases, with 20 bases between the two germline ends. Original handling: By means of reference gene primer amplification, nucleated cell counts were estimated. The table came from immunoSEQ multiplex PCR; TCRdb's copy has only in-frame clones and leaves some out. V, J and clone size were drawn from that table, and D and trimming were deduced from the DNA. The sample yields about 360,000 clones, 70% to 85% seen once. The chain is built from TRBV6-2 or TRBV6-3 and TRBJ1-6, with D unclear. The clonotype was recovered from a human donor with acute or convalescent COVID-19. The donor label of this sample is uncertain. Sequencing used peripheral blood. CDR3 region: CASSLAQHNIINSPLHF. The DNA for the CDR3 is TGTGCCAGCAGTTTAGCCCAGCACAACATTATAAATTCACCCCTCCACTTT.